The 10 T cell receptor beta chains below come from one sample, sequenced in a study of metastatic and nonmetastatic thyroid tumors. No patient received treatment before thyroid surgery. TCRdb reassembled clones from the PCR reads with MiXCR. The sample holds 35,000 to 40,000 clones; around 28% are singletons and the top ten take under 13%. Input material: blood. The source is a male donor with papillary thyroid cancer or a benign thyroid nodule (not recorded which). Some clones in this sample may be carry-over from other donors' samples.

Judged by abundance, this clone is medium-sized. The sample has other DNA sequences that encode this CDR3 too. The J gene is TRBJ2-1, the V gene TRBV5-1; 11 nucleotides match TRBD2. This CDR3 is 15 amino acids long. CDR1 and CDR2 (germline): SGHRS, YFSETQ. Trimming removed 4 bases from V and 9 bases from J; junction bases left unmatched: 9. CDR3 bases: TGCGCCAGCAGCAACCCGGGTGGACTAGCGGGTGAGCAGTTCTTC. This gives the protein CASSNPGGLAGEQFF. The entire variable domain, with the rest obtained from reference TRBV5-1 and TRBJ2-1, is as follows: KAGVTQTPRYLIKTRGQQVTLSCSPISGHRSVSWYQQTPGQGLQFLFEYFSETQRNKGNFPGRFSGRQFSNSRSEMNVSTLELGDSALYLCASSNPGGLAGEQFFGPGTRLTVL.

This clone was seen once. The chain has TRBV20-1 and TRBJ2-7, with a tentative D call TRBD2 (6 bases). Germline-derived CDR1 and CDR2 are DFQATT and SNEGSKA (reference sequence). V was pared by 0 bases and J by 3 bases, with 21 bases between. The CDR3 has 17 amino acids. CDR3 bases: TGCAGTGCTAGAGATACGGCTAGCGTGAGGGGACTCTACGAGCAGTACTTC. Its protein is CSARDTASVRGLYEQYF.

The CDR3 DNA is TGTGCCAGCAACAGCCCCGGAGTCCGAGAGGTAGGCTATGGCTACACCTTC. Translation: CASNSPGVREVGYGYTF. The V and J genes are TRBV28 and TRBJ1-2; no clear D gene. There are 17 residues in the CDR3. V was trimmed by 7 bases and J by 4 bases, leaving 25 bases between them. Germline CDR1 is MDHEN and CDR2 is SYDVKM.

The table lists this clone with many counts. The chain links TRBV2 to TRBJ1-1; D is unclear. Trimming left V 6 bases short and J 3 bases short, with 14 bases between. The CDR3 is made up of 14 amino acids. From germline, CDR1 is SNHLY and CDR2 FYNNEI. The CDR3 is CASSPTFLDTEAFF. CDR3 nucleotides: TGTGCCAGCAGCCCGACCTTTCTAGACACTGAAGCTTTCTTT.

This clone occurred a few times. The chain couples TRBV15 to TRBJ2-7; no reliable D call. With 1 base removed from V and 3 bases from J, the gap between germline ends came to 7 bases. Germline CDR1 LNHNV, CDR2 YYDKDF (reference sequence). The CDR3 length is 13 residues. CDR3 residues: CATSRVSDYEQYF. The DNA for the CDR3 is TGTGCCACCAGCAGAGTATCGGACTACGAGCAGTACTTC.

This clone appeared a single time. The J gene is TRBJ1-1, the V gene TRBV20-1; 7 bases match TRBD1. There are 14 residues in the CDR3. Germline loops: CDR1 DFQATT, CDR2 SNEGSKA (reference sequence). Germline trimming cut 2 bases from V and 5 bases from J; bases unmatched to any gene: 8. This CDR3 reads CSARPTYRGTEAFF. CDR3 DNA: TGCAGTGCTAGACCGACCTACAGGGGTACTGAAGCTTTCTTT.

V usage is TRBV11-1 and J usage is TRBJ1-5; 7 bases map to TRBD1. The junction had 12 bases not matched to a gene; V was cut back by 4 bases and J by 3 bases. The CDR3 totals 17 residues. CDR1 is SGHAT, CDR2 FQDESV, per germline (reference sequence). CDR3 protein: CASSSAKFGQANQPQHF. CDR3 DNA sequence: TGTGCCAGCAGCTCAGCCAAGTTCGGACAGGCCAATCAGCCCCAGCATTTT.

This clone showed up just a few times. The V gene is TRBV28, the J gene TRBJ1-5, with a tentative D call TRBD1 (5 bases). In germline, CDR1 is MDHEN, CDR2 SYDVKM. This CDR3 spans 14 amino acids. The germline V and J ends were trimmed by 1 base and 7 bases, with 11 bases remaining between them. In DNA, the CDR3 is TGTGCCAGCAGTTTATCCCAGGGAGGGCAGCCCCAGCATTTT. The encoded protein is CASSLSQGGQPQHF.

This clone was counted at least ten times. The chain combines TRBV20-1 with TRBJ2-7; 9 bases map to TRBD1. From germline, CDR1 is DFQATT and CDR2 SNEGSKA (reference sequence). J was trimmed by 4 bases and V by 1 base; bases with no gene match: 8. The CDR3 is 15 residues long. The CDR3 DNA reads TGCAGTGCTAGAGCAACCGGGACAGGGCAATACGAGCAGTACTTC. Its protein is CSARATGTGQYEQYF.

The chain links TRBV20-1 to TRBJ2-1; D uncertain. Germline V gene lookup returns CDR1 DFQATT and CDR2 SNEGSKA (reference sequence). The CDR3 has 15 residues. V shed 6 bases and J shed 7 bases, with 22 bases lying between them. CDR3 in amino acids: CSASQPGATMNEQFF. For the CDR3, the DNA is TGCAGTGCGAGCCAGCCCGGAGCAACAATGAATGAGCAGTTCTTC.